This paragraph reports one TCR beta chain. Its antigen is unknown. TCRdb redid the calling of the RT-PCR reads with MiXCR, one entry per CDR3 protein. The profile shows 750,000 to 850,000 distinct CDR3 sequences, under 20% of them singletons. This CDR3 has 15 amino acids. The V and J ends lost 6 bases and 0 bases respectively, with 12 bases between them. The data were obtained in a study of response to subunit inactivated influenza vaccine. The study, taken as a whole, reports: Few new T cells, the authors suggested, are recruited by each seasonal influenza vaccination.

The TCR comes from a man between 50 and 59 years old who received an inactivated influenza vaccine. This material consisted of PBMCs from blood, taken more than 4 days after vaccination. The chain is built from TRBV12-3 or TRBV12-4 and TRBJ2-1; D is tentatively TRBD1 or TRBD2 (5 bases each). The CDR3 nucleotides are TGTGCCAGCAGCCTCGGGACGAACTCCTACAATGAGCAGTTCTTC. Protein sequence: CASSLGTNSYNEQFF.